These 30 T cell receptor beta chains were sequenced from one sample in a study of cytomegalovirus exposure and HLA in healthy donors. The PCR contained 60 Vbeta and 13 Jbeta primers. The table came from immunoSEQ multiplex PCR; TCRdb's copy has only in-frame clones and leaves some out. This sample has approximately 150,000 clones; around 80% occur once, and the top ten carry about 2.5%. The specimen sequenced was PBMCs. These TCRs come from a boy aged 2 to 10 in good health and CMV-seronegative.

Only one count was recorded for this clone. The CDR3 nucleotides are TGCGCCAGCAGCTTGGACGACAGAGACCTGCGCTCCTACAATGAGCAGTTCTTC. Translating gives CASSLDDRDLRSYNEQFF. V is TRBV5-1 and J is TRBJ2-1; maybe TRBD1 (5 bases). CDR1 is SGHRS, CDR2 YFSETQ, per germline. The ends were cut back, 0 bases at V and 0 bases at J, with 16 bases in the middle. The length of the CDR3 is 18 residues.

The table lists this clone with a count of one. The V call is TRBV27, the J call TRBJ1-5; no clear D gene. CDR3 size: 14 residues. The V gene lost 10 bases and the J gene lost 2 bases, with 15 bases spanning the gap. Germline values: CDR1 MNHEY, CDR2 SMNVEV (reference sequence). CDR3 DNA sequence: TGTGCCATAGGAAGGAAAGGAGGCAATCAGCCCCAGCATTTT. This translates into CAIGRKGGNQPQHF.

J is TRBJ2-7 and V is TRBV2; TRBD2 might be the D (6 bases). The germline V gene encodes CDR1 SNHLY and CDR2 FYNNEI. V lost 0 bases, J lost 2 bases, and 23 bases lay in between. The CDR3 length is 19 residues. CDR3 protein: CASSEARGLHLSTTYEQYF. Here the CDR3 DNA reads TGTGCCAGCAGTGAAGCACGGGGACTTCATCTATCCACCACCTACGAGCAGTACTTC.

The chain links TRBV19 to TRBJ2-7; the D is unclear. Between the trimmed V and J ends, which lost 4 bases and 3 bases, there was a span of 13 bases. CDR1 and CDR2 (germline): LNHDA, SQIVND (reference sequence). This CDR3 has 14 residues. This CDR3 is CASSTQTHSYEQYF. CDR3 coding DNA: TGTGCCAGTAGTACCCAGACACACAGCTACGAGCAGTACTTC.

The chain recombines TRBV2 with TRBJ2-3; TRBD1 agrees at 8 bases. The J segment lost 2 bases and the V segment lost 4 bases, leaving 2 bases of the junction unmatched. CDR3 length: 14 residues. The germline gives CDR1 SNHLY, CDR2 FYNNEI. The CDR3: CASSGGQDTDTQYF. Written as DNA, the CDR3 is TGTGCCAGCAGTGGGGGACAGGACACAGATACGCAGTATTTT.

The CDR3 is CSVVGQRENYGYTF. The CDR3 nucleotides read TGCAGCGTTGTCGGACAGCGTGAAAACTATGGCTACACCTTC. The rearrangement links TRBV29-1 to TRBJ1-2; D possibly corresponds to TRBD1 (6 bases). This CDR3 has 14 residues. The germline V gene has CDR1 SQVTM and CDR2 ANQGSEA. V lost 4 bases to trimming and J lost 2 bases, with 14 bases between them.

The chain carries TRBV6-6 and TRBJ2-2; TRBD1 aligns across 7 bases. V shed 6 bases and J 1 base; nucleotides not matched to a gene: 2. Germline V lookup: CDR1 MNHNY, CDR2 SVGAGI (reference sequence). The CDR3 sequence is 14 residues long. The CDR3: CASRAGGNTGELFF. For the CDR3, the DNA is TGTGCCAGCAGGGCAGGGGGGAACACCGGGGAGCTGTTTTTT.

V and J are TRBV9 and TRBJ2-6; unclear D gene. CDR3 length: 16 residues. The V and J ends lost 2 bases and 3 bases respectively, with 12 bases between them. Germline assignment: CDR1 SGDLS and CDR2 YYNGEE. CDR3 sequence (DNA): TGTGCCAGCAGCGTCTCCGGGTCGTTTGGGGCCAACGTCCTGACTTTC. Translating gives CASSVSGSFGANVLTF.

This chain links TRBV9 with TRBJ1-2; D gene unclear. This CDR3 is built from 14 residues. V was cut by 4 bases and J by 1 base, with 11 bases left in between. Per the germline V gene, CDR1 is SGDLS and CDR2 is YYNGEE. The CDR3 region is CASSTTTSNYGYTF. In nucleotides, the CDR3 is TGTGCCAGCAGCACGACGACAAGTAACTATGGCTACACCTTC.

This rearrangement joins TRBV7-9 to TRBJ1-2; D perhaps matches TRBD1 (6 bases). V lost 5 bases and J 8 bases, leaving 18 bases between the germline ends. The germline gives CDR1 SEHNR, CDR2 FQNEAQ (reference sequence). The CDR3 contains 14 residues. CDR3 nucleotide sequence: TGTGCCAGCAGCCCCGGGGGGCCCATGAGCGGCTACACCTTC. Translating gives CASSPGGPMSGYTF.

This clone was picked up a small number of times. The chain has TRBV7-2 and TRBJ2-3; a possible D gene is TRBD1 (6 bases). CDR3 length: 15 residues. V dropped 6 bases and J dropped 3 bases, with 16 bases sitting between them. CDR1 and CDR2 (germline): SGHTA, FQGNSA. CDR3 bases: TGTGCCAGCAGTATTCCGGGACAAAGAACAGATACGCAGTATTTT. It codes for CASSIPGQRTDTQYF. Full variable domain (rest looked up from reference TRBV7-2 and TRBJ2-3): GAGVSQSPSNKVTEKGKDVELRCDPISGHTALYWYRQSLGQGLEFLIYFQGNSAPDKSGLPSDRFSAERTGGSVSTLTIQRTQQEDSAVYLCASSIPGQRTDTQYFGPGTRLTVL.

The chain recombines TRBV30 with TRBJ2-1; 7 nucleotides match TRBD2. Germline CDR1 GTSNPN, CDR2 SVGIG (reference sequence). The CDR3 runs to 13 residues. Trimming at V came to 3 bases and at J to 7 bases, leaving 6 bases not matched to a gene. The chain's CDR3 is CAWRRTRRNEQFF. The CDR3 DNA follows: TGTGCCTGGAGGCGGACTAGAAGAAATGAGCAGTTCTTC.

This chain links TRBV29-1 with TRBJ1-2; no reliable D call. Trimming removed 4 bases from V and 4 bases from J, with 22 bases in between. The germline gives CDR1 SQVTM, CDR2 ANQGSEA. This CDR3 has 16 amino acids. The CDR3 spells CSVVGAPGRGGYGYTF. In DNA, the CDR3 is TGCAGCGTTGTCGGCGCTCCGGGTCGGGGTGGCTATGGCTACACCTTC.

This clone was recorded only once. The V call is TRBV10-3, the J call TRBJ2-1, with 9 bases fitting TRBD2. Germline loops: CDR1 ENHRY, CDR2 SYGVKD. The CDR3 is made up of 17 amino acids. V dropped 4 bases and J dropped 0; count of bases not matched to a gene: 7. CDR3 DNA: TGTGCCATCAGTGGGACTAGCGATAGGAGCTCCTACAATGAGCAGTTCTTC. Protein sequence: CAISGTSDRSSYNEQFF.

The V gene is TRBV6-5, the J gene TRBJ2-7; 8 bases fit TRBD1. The germline V gene encodes CDR1 MNHEY and CDR2 SVGAGI. The V segment lost 0 bases and the J segment 3 bases; nucleotides outside the gene matches: 7. This CDR3 spans 16 amino acids. CDR3 residues: CASSYSWDRPYYEQYF. DNA of the CDR3: TGTGCCAGCAGTTACTCCTGGGACAGGCCCTACTACGAGCAGTACTTC.

CDR3: CASSLGQPGSAKNIQYF. The CDR3 coding sequence is TGCGCCAGCAGCTTGGGACAGCCAGGTTCAGCCAAAAACATTCAGTACTTC. V usage is TRBV5-1 and J usage is TRBJ2-4, with D maybe TRBD1 (5 bases). V shed 0 bases and J shed 0 bases, with 13 bases lying between them. Germline loops: CDR1 SGHRS, CDR2 YFSETQ. This CDR3 is built from 17 residues.

This clone occurred once. This chain joins TRBV19 and TRBJ2-7; D is unresolved. The CDR3 has 11 residues. Germline V gene sequence: CDR1 LNHDA, CDR2 SQIVND (reference sequence). The germline V and J ends were trimmed by 4 bases and 2 bases, with 3 bases remaining between them. The CDR3 bases are TGTGCCAGTAGTAGCGCCTACGAGCAGTACTTC. This translates into CASSSAYEQYF.

The J gene is TRBJ2-2, the V gene TRBV19, with 9 nucleotides matching TRBD1. Trimming at V came to 5 bases and at J to 5 bases, leaving 18 bases not matched to a gene. Germline lookup yields CDR1 LNHDA and CDR2 SQIVND (reference sequence). The CDR3 spans 19 residues. The DNA for the CDR3 is TGTGCCAGTAGTTCCTCCCGGAGTACAGGGGGCGGAAGTACCGGGGAGCTGTTTTTT. Amino acid sequence: CASSSSRSTGGGSTGELFF.

The chain links TRBV4-1 to TRBJ2-7; D unresolved. The germline V gene has CDR1 MGHRA and CDR2 YSYEKL. The ends were cut back, 1 base at V and 3 bases at J, with 13 bases in the middle. The CDR3 covers 15 residues. The CDR3 DNA is TGCGCCAGCAGCCAAGCCCCACAACCCATCTACGAGCAGTACTTC. Amino acids: CASSQAPQPIYEQYF.

In its sample, this clone was seen once. The gene calls are TRBV28 and TRBJ2-2; 7 nucleotides align to TRBD2. This CDR3 has 14 residues. CDR1 is MDHEN, CDR2 SYDVKM, per germline. V lost 5 bases and J lost 7; bases outside the gene matches: 7. The CDR3: CASSLRTGGGELFF. As DNA, the CDR3 is TGTGCCAGCAGTCTCCGGACGGGGGGCGGGGAGCTGTTTTTT.

The V call is TRBV12-5, the J call TRBJ2-3; D perhaps matches TRBD2 (5 bases). Trimming shortened V by 5 bases and J by 4 bases, and 13 bases separated the two germline ends. Germline CDR1 and CDR2: LGHNT and FRNRAP. This CDR3 region has 14 residues. This CDR3 reads CASGGPGSPDTQYF. CDR3 DNA sequence: TGTGCTAGTGGTGGGCCGGGGTCTCCAGATACGCAGTATTTT.

This clone was detected only a few times. V and J are TRBV6-6 and TRBJ2-1; 8 bases fit TRBD1. CDR3 length: 15 residues. From germline, CDR1 is MNHNY and CDR2 SVGAGI (reference sequence). The V and J ends lost 2 bases and 7 bases, in that order; junction bases with no gene match: 7. In DNA, the CDR3 is TGTGCCAGCAGTTACACCGGACAGGGTAATAATGAGCAGTTCTTC. This gives the protein CASSYTGQGNNEQFF.

The chain carries TRBV7-2 and TRBJ2-1, with TRBD1 matching over 8 bases. V was pared by 4 bases and J by 0 bases, with 14 bases of the junction left unmatched. This CDR3 spans 19 amino acids. In germline, CDR1 is SGHTA, CDR2 FQGNSA. CDR3 bases: TGTGCCAGCAGCTCACCCCAGGGGGCCGGTTCAATCTCCTACAATGAGCAGTTCTTC. It is translated as CASSSPQGAGSISYNEQFF.

The V gene is TRBV29-1, the J gene TRBJ2-5, with a weak D call TRBD2 (6 bases). The DNA end is more similar to TRBJ2-7, so the J call may be wrong. The CDR3 sequence is 13 residues long. Germline assignment: CDR1 SQVTM and CDR2 ANQGSEA. The CDR3 bases are TGCAGCGTTGAAGACGGGAGCTCCTACGAGCAGTACTTC. Amino acids: CSVEDGSSYEQYF.

The V call is TRBV2, the J call TRBJ2-7, with D possibly TRBD2 on 5 matching bases. Deletions cut 7 bases from V and 3 bases from J, with 22 bases between. Germline CDR1 reads SNHLY; CDR2 reads FYNNEI. This CDR3 has 16 amino acids. The CDR3 sequence is CASTPLERAGLYEQYF. Written as DNA, the CDR3 is TGTGCCAGCACCCCGCTCGAACGGGCAGGACTCTACGAGCAGTACTTC.

The chain recombines TRBV7-9 with TRBJ2-1, with D perhaps TRBD1 (5 bases). This CDR3 is built from 17 residues. Looked up from germline, CDR1 is SEHNR and CDR2 is FQNEAQ (reference sequence). The ends were cut back, 1 base at V and 7 bases at J, with 20 bases in the middle. DNA for the CDR3: TGTGCCAGCAGCTTAGGGGGTTTGCCCCGGACAAGTAATGAGCAGTTCTTC. Amino acid sequence: CASSLGGLPRTSNEQFF.

V gene TRBV7-3 combines with J gene TRBJ2-1; possibly TRBD2 for D (7 bases). Germline CDR1 and CDR2: SGHTA and FQGTGA. The V and J ends lost 5 bases and 3 bases respectively, with 14 bases between them. The CDR3 has 15 amino acids. The DNA of the CDR3 is TGTGCCAGCAGCCCCGGGGGGCGGGGCTACAATGAGCAGTTCTTC. Translating it yields CASSPGGRGYNEQFF.

This chain connects TRBV5-4 to TRBJ1-4; 7 bases match TRBD1. CDR1 and CDR2 from the germline V gene are SGHNT and YYREEE (reference sequence). The CDR3 contains 15 residues. V lost 4 bases, J lost 3 bases, and 6 bases stayed unmatched. The CDR3 sequence: CASSTRGTANEKLFF. In nucleotides, the CDR3 is TGTGCCAGCAGCACACGCGGGACAGCTAATGAAAAACTGTTTTTT.

V gene TRBV9 combines with J gene TRBJ2-1, with TRBD2 matching over 8 bases. There are 16 residues in the CDR3. V gave up 3 bases and J gave up 7 bases; unmatched junction bases: 12. Germline loops: CDR1 SGDLS, CDR2 YYNGEE. The CDR3 sequence: CASSATSGGSLNEQFF. The CDR3 DNA sequence: TGTGCCAGCAGCGCAACGAGCGGGGGTAGTTTGAATGAGCAGTTCTTC.

The gene calls are TRBV19 and TRBJ1-5; 8 positions agree with TRBD1. Germline V CDR1 and CDR2: LNHDA, SQIVND (reference sequence). There are 18 residues in the CDR3. V gave up 3 bases and J gave up 0 bases; unmatched junction bases: 10. Written as DNA, the CDR3 is TGTGCCAGTAGTATGGACAGGGTCGGGGTTTATAGCAATCAGCCCCAGCATTTT. It codes for CASSMDRVGVYSNQPQHF.